Below are 8 T cell receptor beta chains sequenced from a single sample in a study of CD8 T cells in Susac syndrome (dated by TCRdb to about 2019). The receptor library was made with the immunoSEQ multiplex PCR assay. RNA was extracted using the RNeasy kit, and about 0.45 to 1 microgram was reverse transcribed with random hexamers. Through fastp at Q25 and MiXCR, TCRdb rebuilt clones from the public reads, retaining in-frame beta chains. Every entry covers one CDR3 protein and lists the most common genes and DNA from its rows. A total of 250,000 to 350,000 distinct CDR3 sequences appear in this sample, about 91% of them only once. Together, the top ten hold over 0.05% of the sample. The sequenced material came from CD4+ T cells from PBMCs. These receptors were collected from a human donor with multiple sclerosis.

In this sample, this clonotype turned up once. The J gene is TRBJ2-3, the V gene TRBV14; D possibly uses TRBD1 or TRBD2 (5 bases each). The CDR3 extends over 15 amino acids. Germline CDR1 is SGHDN and CDR2 is FVKESK. V shed 6 bases and J shed 2 bases, with 15 bases lying between them. CDR3 sequence reads: CASRQGRSNTDTQYF. As DNA, the CDR3 is TGTGCCAGCAGGCAGGGACGGTCAAACACAGATACGCAGTATTTT.

V and J are TRBV4-2 and TRBJ2-1; the match to TRBD2 covers 13 bases. The V gene's germline CDR1 is LGHNA and CDR2 YNFKEQ. The CDR3 is made up of 16 amino acids. The junction had 6 bases not matched to a gene; V was cut back by 2 bases and J by 8 bases. The CDR3 spells CASSQLTSGGVDEQFF. The CDR3 region has the DNA TGTGCCAGCAGCCAACTAACTAGCGGGGGGGTGGATGAGCAGTTCTTC.

In this sample, this clonotype turned up once. The J gene is TRBJ2-5, the V gene TRBV7-3; 11 bases are shared with TRBD2. Germline V lookup: CDR1 SGHTA, CDR2 FQGTGA. This CDR3 has 15 amino acids. With V trimmed by 5 bases and J by 4 bases, 6 bases remained unmatched. Here the CDR3 DNA reads TGTGCCAGCAGCAAAGAAGGACTAGCGGGAGAGACCCAGTACTTC. Its translation: CASSKEGLAGETQYF.

The J gene is TRBJ2-1, the V gene TRBV5-6; 7 bases are shared with TRBD2. The trim removed 4 bases at V and 2 bases at J, leaving 6 bases unmatched. This CDR3 comprises 15 residues. Germline V lookup: CDR1 SGHDT, CDR2 YYEEEE. CDR3 DNA: TGTGCCAGCAGCCGAAGCGGGGAGCCCTACAATGAGCAGTTCTTC. It yields the protein CASSRSGEPYNEQFF.

The J gene is TRBJ2-1, the V gene TRBV20-1, with 12 positions matching TRBD2. With V trimmed by 4 bases and J by 9 bases, 16 bases remained unmatched. CDR1 DFQATT and CDR2 SNEGSKA come from the germline V gene (reference sequence). This CDR3 contains 17 residues. The CDR3 coding sequence is TGCAGTGCTACCCTAGCGGGAGGGCCTTCAATCTTCGGTGAGCAGTTCTTC. This codes for CSATLAGGPSIFGEQFF.

The chain has TRBV20-1 and TRBJ2-3; D uncertain. The CDR3 has 15 residues. The V end was cut by 3 bases, the J end by 0 bases, with 13 bases between. In germline, CDR1 is DFQATT, CDR2 SNEGSKA (reference sequence). The CDR3 coding sequence is TGCAGTGCTAGGTCGACCCCACAAAGCACAGATACGCAGTATTTT. It specifies CSARSTPQSTDTQYF.

The gene calls are TRBV12-3 or TRBV12-4 and TRBJ2-1, with a weak D call TRBD2 (5 bases). The CDR3 spans 14 residues. Trimming removed 3 bases from V and 7 bases from J, with 13 bases in between. CDR3: CASSFSGLINEQFF. CDR3 sequence (DNA): TGTGCCAGCAGTTTTTCCGGACTTATTAATGAGCAGTTCTTC.

The chain is built from TRBV20-1 and TRBJ2-1, with 11 bases that match TRBD2. The germline CDR1 and CDR2 sequences are DFQATT and SNEGSKA (reference sequence). The length of the CDR3 is 12 residues. The CDR3 bases are TGCAGACCCGGGACTAGCGGAAATGAGCAGTTCTTC. It yields the protein CRPGTSGNEQFF.